This is a list of T cell receptor beta chains from one sample in a study of T-cell memory formation after mild COVID-19. From the 5' RACE reads, TCRdb called clonotypes with MiXCR, one entry per CDR3 protein. The sample lists approximately 250,000 distinct CDR3 sequences, 16% seen once, with roughly a fifth in the top ten. The specimen sequenced was PBMCs or a T cell subset sorted from them (not recorded which). The receptors originated from a man between 18 and 35 years old who had mild COVID-19 (a few samples of this study predate the infection). Cell type and time point are not known. The conserved cysteine and the conserved F or W are not part of the CDR3 here.

V gene,CDR3 protein
TRBV20-1,SAGQFGGAF
TRBV6-5,ASSAGGAETQY
TRBV6-2/TRBV6-3,ASSSGGTEAF
TRBV4-2,ASSQDGDIGSNQPQH
TRBV4-1,ASSQGAVLYTGELF
TRBV5-1,ASSLADHPAGELF
TRBV5-1,ASSIGGAGDTEAF
TRBV7-9,ASDPAWENTEAF
TRBV2,ASSEARLAGTDTQY
TRBV3-1,ASSQDSFLNTEAF
TRBV12-3/TRBV12-4,ASGRGPYEQY
TRBV10-1,ASSATLDLNTGELF
TRBV23-1,ASSQSGDRVGSTDTQY
TRBV29-1,SVEEQGGEKLF
TRBV10-3,AISESRGRFAEQY
TRBV15,ATGGGDTQY
TRBV4-3,ASSQDETAIQETQY
TRBV9,ASSVSGGSSYEQY
TRBV28,ASAISDDTQY
TRBV28,ASTERGQPQH
TRBV6-2/TRBV6-3,ASSYVEGGETQY
TRBV30,AWSAEIRELYEQY
TRBV20-1,SARSGRDYEQY
TRBV6-4,ASSDMRGDNEQF
TRBV5-1,ASSLEPGTSHQETQY